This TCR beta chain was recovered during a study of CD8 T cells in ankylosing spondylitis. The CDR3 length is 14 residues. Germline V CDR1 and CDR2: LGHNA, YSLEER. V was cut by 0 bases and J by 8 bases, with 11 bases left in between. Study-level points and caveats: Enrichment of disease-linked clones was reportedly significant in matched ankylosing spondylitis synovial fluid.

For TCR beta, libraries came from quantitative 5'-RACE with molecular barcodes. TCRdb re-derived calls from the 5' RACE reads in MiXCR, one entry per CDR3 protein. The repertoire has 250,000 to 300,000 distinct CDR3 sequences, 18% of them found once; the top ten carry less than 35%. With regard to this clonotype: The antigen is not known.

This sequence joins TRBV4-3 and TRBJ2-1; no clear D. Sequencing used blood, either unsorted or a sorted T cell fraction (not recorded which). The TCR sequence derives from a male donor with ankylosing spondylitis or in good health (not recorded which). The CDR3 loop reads CASSQDRGYYEQFF. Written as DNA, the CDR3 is TGCGCCAGCAGCCAAGATCGTGGCTATTATGAGCAGTTCTTC.